This TCR beta chain was recovered during a study of T cell responses to AZD1222 COVID-19 vaccine. Here immunoSEQ multiplex PCR was the method, and the copy in TCRdb shows in-frame clones only, minus some. Of tens of thousands of clones listed, 80% to 90% are singletons. Study-wide results and caveats: Repertoire samples came only from after the peak T cell response.

This clone was seen a single time. What it recognizes is unknown. Timing groups of about 4 and about 12 weeks for second doses were pooled. From germline, CDR1 is SNHLY and CDR2 FYNNEI. Losses at the gene ends were 6 bases for V and 2 bases for J; bases not matched to a gene: 17. This CDR3 is 18 amino acids long. This receptor was obtained from an adult who received the AZD1222 COVID-19 vaccine. The V call is TRBV2, the J call TRBJ2-3, with TRBD1 matching 7 bases. This specimen was peripheral blood, taken 28 days after the second AZD1222 dose. CDR3 coding DNA: TGTGCCAGCAGCGCCTTAACAGGGGCCATTCCTCTCACAGATACGCAGTATTTT. Protein sequence: CASSALTGAIPLTDTQYF.